These T cell receptor beta chains were read from a single sample in a study of identical twins. Using its own MiXCR run on the 5' RACE reads, TCRdb lists one record per CDR3 protein. The data hold approximately 600,000 distinct CDR3 sequences, with 7% to 7.5% observed a single time. The data were also submitted as part of a second study, on yellow fever vaccine responses in identical twins.

The sample taken for sequencing was PBMCs. The receptor source for this set is a woman under 30 in good health. CDR3s include the opening cysteine and the closing phenylalanine or tryptophan. Fields, in order: V gene, J gene, clone size, D gene, CDR3 protein, CDR3 DNA. The D gene is left open where the match is weak. Size values are once, few and many counts, or a class for expanded clones, and some rows have none.

TRBV19	TRBJ1-1	NA	NA	CASSRGARTEAFF	TGTGCCAGTAGTCGAGGGGCGCGGACTGAAGCTTTCTTT
TRBV28	TRBJ1-1	NA	NA	CASSQSGQYRAFF	TGTGCCAGCAGCCAATCTGGACAGTACCGAGCTTTCTTT
TRBV3-1	TRBJ2-2	NA	TRBD2	CASSRTSGAGELFF	TGTGCCAGCAGCCGGACTAGCGGAGCCGGGGAGCTGTTTTTT
TRBV7-8	TRBJ2-3	NA	NA	CASSLPGTPPEYF	TGTGCCAGCAGCCTCCCCGGGACCCCTCCGGAATATTTT
TRBV29-1	TRBJ2-7	many	TRBD2	CSVVKLAGRYEQYF	TGCAGCGTTGTCAAGCTAGCGGGAAGGTACGAGCAGTACTTC
TRBV27	TRBJ2-5	NA	TRBD2	CASSSRAAGEGKTQYF	TGTGCCAGCAGTTCGCGCGCGGCGGGAGAGGGAAAGACCCAGTACTTC
TRBV29-1	TRBJ1-2	many	NA	CSVEDRGSGGANYGYTF	TGCAGCGTTGAAGATCGAGGAAGTGGGGGGGCTAACTATGGCTACACCTTC
TRBV15	TRBJ2-1	few	TRBD1	CATRGQGRDEQFF	TGTGCCACCAGGGGACAGGGGCGAGATGAGCAGTTCTTC
TRBV7-6	TRBJ1-1	many	NA	CASSPRWNTEAFF	TGTGCCAGCAGCCCACGGTGGAACACTGAAGCTTTCTTT
TRBV28	TRBJ2-2	NA	NA	CASIHGGATGELFF	TGTGCCAGCATCCATGGGGGCGCTACCGGGGAGCTGTTTTTT
TRBV6-5	TRBJ1-4	few	NA	CASSYSMFGEKLFF	TGTGCCAGCAGTTACTCGATGTTCGGTGAAAAACTGTTTTTT
TRBV20-1	TRBJ1-1	NA	NA	CRTGGITEAFF	TGCAGGACCGGGGGGATCACTGAAGCTTTCTTT
TRBV7-8	TRBJ2-2	many	NA	CASSPGVDGELFF	TGTGCCAGCAGCCCAGGGGTTGACGGGGAGCTGTTTTTT
TRBV7-2	TRBJ2-5	NA	NA	CASRPGWAEGTQYF	TGTGCCAGCAGACCCGGCTGGGCCGAGGGGACCCAGTACTTC
TRBV3-1	TRBJ1-4	many	NA	CASSQGGAEKLFF	TGTGCCAGCAGCCAGGGTGGGGCAGAAAAACTGTTTTTT
TRBV27	TRBJ2-7	NA	TRBD2	CASSLLGGRTYEQYF	TGTGCCAGCAGTTTACTGGGCGGGAGGACCTACGAGCAGTACTTC
TRBV20-1	TRBJ1-4	few	TRBD1	CSALGQNYNEKLFF	TGCAGTGCCCTGGGACAGAACTATAATGAAAAACTGTTTTTT
TRBV11-2	TRBJ2-3	many	NA	CASSTKGGTLTDTQYF	TGTGCCAGCAGCACCAAGGGCGGGACGCTTACAGATACGCAGTATTTT
TRBV6-1	TRBJ1-3	NA	TRBD1	CASSRDRGPLSSGNTIYF	TGTGCCAGCAGCCGGGACAGGGGGCCACTTTCCTCTGGAAACACCATATATTTT
TRBV10-3	TRBJ1-1	NA	NA	CAIRDRRSGTEAFF	TGTGCCATCAGGGATAGGAGGAGTGGCACTGAAGCTTTCTTT
TRBV2	TRBJ1-1	many	NA	CASSERGGPPMNTEAFF	TGTGCCAGCAGTGAACGGGGGGGACCGCCTATGAACACTGAAGCTTTCTTT
TRBV6-6	TRBJ2-3	few	NA	CASSPLDGTQYF	TGTGCCAGCAGCCCTCTAGACGGTACGCAGTATTTT
TRBV28	TRBJ1-2	many	NA	CASSQPGAGAYGYTF	TGTGCCAGCAGCCAGCCGGGGGCCGGGGCCTATGGCTACACCTTC
TRBV11-2	TRBJ2-3	NA	TRBD2	CASSLGLAGGSTDTQYF	TGTGCCAGCAGCTTGGGACTAGCGGGGGGAAGCACAGATACGCAGTATTTT